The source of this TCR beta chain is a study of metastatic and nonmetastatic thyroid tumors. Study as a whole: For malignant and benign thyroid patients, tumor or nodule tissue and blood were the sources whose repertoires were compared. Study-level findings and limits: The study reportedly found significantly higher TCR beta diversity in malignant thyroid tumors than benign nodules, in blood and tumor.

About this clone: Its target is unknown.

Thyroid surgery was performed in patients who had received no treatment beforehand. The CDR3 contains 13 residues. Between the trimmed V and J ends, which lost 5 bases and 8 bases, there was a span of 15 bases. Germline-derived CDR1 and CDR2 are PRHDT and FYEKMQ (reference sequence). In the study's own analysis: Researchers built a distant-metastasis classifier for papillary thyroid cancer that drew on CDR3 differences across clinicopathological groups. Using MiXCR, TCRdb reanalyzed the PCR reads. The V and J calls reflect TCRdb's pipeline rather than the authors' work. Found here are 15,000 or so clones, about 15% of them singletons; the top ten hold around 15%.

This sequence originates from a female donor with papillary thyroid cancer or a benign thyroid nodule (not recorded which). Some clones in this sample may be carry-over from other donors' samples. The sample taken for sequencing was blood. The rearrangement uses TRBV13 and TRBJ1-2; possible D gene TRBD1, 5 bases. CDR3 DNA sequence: TGTGCCAGCAGCGAGAGGGACCTCCGAGGCTACACCTTC. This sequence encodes CASSERDLRGYTF.